This TCR beta chain was found in a study of cytomegalovirus exposure and HLA in healthy donors. The length of the CDR3 is 14 residues. Germline V lookup: CDR1 MNHEY, CDR2 SVGAGI. V lost 5 bases to trimming and J lost 8 bases; unmatched junction nucleotides: 7. The assay was immunoSEQ multiplex PCR, and TCRdb's table has in-frame clones only and misses some. The table lists about 130,000 clones, roughly nine tenths of them singletons. Study-level points and caveats: Three chains linked to CMV were shown in vitro to be specific for CMV antigens. The study labeled 164 TCR beta chains cytomegalovirus-associated.

Comments on this clone: Its antigen is not identified.

The clonotype comes from a woman younger than 30 in good health and CMV-seronegative. The chain employs TRBV6-5 and TRBJ1-3; 9 nucleotides agree with TRBD1. The sample consisted of PBMCs. The CDR3 loop is CASSTGGTLDTIYF. In DNA, the CDR3 is TGTGCCAGCAGTACAGGGGGCACCTTGGACACCATATATTTT.